The sequence of this T cell receptor beta chain was determined in a study of radiotherapy plus CTLA-4 blockade in lung cancer. For the study at large: Disease control reached over 30%, with objective responses in under 20%. General study findings and limits: In blood, tumor-derived TCR clones expanded after radiotherapy plus ipilimumab.

Using immunoSEQ multiplex PCR, the repertoire was profiled, and TCRdb retains in-frame clones only, with some absent. The data contain under 95,000 clones, roughly four fifths of them seen just once; the ten biggest clones take up 0.79%. Of note for this clone: Antigen unknown.

Germline values: CDR1 MDHEN, CDR2 SYDVKM. With 10 bases removed from V and 2 bases from J, the gap between germline ends came to 12 bases. The CDR3 has 12 residues. The sample consisted of peripheral blood, taken from a patient treated with radiotherapy plus ipilimumab. V and J are TRBV28 and TRBJ2-7, with D hard to call. This TCR was recovered from a human donor with non-small cell lung cancer who had stable disease on radiotherapy plus ipilimumab. The CDR3 bases are TGTGCCACTTCGACGGGCACCTACGAGCAGTACTTC. This encodes CATSTGTYEQYF.